The subject of this entry is one TCR beta chain. Its specificity is not known. The source of the sample is a study of post-analysis software for immune sequencing data. Study context: Relapsing-remitting, secondary progressive and progressive-relapsing courses of multiple sclerosis were included. General study points: Normalized Chao1 diversity was significantly reduced in patients versus controls. Five or six TRBV segments, TRBV5-6, TRBV5-1 and TRBV20-1 among them, were found more frequent in patients than controls.

This CDR3 is 15 amino acids long. The TCR beta cDNA libraries contained unique molecular identifiers. Between roughly 0.9 and 11 million T cells gave rise to hundreds of thousands of cDNA molecules. From the PCR reads, TCRdb called clonotypes with MiXCR, one entry per CDR3 protein. Of about 770,000 distinct CDR3 sequences in the sample, 46% were seen once. The gene calls are TRBV21-1 and TRBJ1-5; TRBD1 reflects the table's D call only, with no check against the DNA. TRBV21-1 is reported as a pseudogene. Sequencing was performed on blood. The receptor comes from a girl aged 10 to 17 with multiple sclerosis. The CDR3, as DNA: TGTGCCAGCCCCAGGGGCCTTACAGGGGATCAGCCCCAGCATTTT. It specifies CASPRGLTGDQPQHF.